This TCR beta chain was identified during a study of blood T cell repertoires in COVID-19. Method: immunoSEQ multiplex PCR; TCRdb's copy keeps in-frame clones and lacks some. The sample contains 200,000 to 250,000 clones, around 80% of which appear only once. CDR1 LGHDT and CDR2 YNNKEL come from the germline V gene (reference sequence). Trimming at V came to 4 bases and at J to 7 bases, leaving 8 bases not matched to a gene. This CDR3 spans 15 amino acids. This chain uses TRBV3-1 (or the pseudogene TRBV3-2) with TRBJ2-1; 9 nucleotides agree with TRBD1. This TCR derives from a woman aged 40 to 50 with acute or convalescent COVID-19. Material: peripheral blood. CDR3 DNA: TGTGCCAGCAGCCTCGGCGTTGACAGGGGGAATGAGCAGTTCTTC. Translated, it gives CASSLGVDRGNEQFF.